This T cell receptor (beta chain) was sequenced for a study of control samples from healthy donors and cancer patients (dated by TCRdb to 2020 to 2022). V is cut by 1 base and J by 3 bases, and the space between the germline ends is 17 bases. Including cysteine and phenylalanine, the CDR3 has 17 amino acids. Left in the record is the CDR3 DNA by itself, 51 bases read in frame from the first base. CDR1 and CDR2 are read off the germline V gene as SGHVS and FQNEAQ. Receptors were amplified or captured by the immunoSEQ multiplex PCR assay. The source is immuneACCESS, and TCRdb retained only in-frame sequences with V and J called. Part of the clones is not carried over; for the studies checked, unresolved V genes explain less than half of this, and the remainder is unexplained. The sample yields about 95,000 clones; around 81% were counted once. Approximately 20% of the sample belongs to the ten largest clones.

In regard to this clone: The antigen it recognizes is unknown. No per-base quality is available; no much larger clone lies one base away.

The sample was blood. The sequence joins TRBV7-8 to TRBJ2-3; the D gene lacks a confident call. This TCR was sampled from a man aged 25 to 45 in good health. Here is the DNA: TGTGCCAGCAGCTTAGTATTAAGCGTTCCCGGGACAGATACGCAGTATTTT. Its coded protein is CASSLVLSVPGTDTQYF.